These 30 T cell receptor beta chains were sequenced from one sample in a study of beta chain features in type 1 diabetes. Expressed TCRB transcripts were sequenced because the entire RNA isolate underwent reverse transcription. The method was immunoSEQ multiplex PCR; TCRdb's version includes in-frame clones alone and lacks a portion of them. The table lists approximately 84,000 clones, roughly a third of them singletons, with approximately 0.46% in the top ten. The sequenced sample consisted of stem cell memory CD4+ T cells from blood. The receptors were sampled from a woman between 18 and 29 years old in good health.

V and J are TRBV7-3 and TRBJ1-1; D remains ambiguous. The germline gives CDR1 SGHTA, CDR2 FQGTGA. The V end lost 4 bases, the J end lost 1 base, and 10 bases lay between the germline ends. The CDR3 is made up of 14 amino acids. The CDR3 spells CASSSTRENTEAFF. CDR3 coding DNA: TGTGCCAGCAGCTCTACTCGGGAGAACACTGAAGCTTTCTTT.

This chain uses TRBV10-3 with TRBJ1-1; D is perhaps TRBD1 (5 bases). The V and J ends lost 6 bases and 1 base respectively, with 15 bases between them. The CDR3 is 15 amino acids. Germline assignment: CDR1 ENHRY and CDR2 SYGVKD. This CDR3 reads CAISTKNGGNTEAFF. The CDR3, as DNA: TGTGCCATCAGCACCAAAAACGGGGGGAACACTGAAGCTTTCTTT.

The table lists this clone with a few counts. DNA for the CDR3: TGTGCCAGCAGCTTATTAGTTCGGGGGGCTACGGTCCCCCAGTACTTC. Translating gives CASSLLVRGATVPQYF. This rearrangement joins TRBV13 to TRBJ2-5; TRBD2 is a possible D gene (7 bases). This CDR3 has 16 amino acids. The V gene lost 2 bases and the J gene lost 9 bases, with 22 bases spanning the gap. The V gene's germline CDR1 is PRHDT and CDR2 FYEKMQ (reference sequence).

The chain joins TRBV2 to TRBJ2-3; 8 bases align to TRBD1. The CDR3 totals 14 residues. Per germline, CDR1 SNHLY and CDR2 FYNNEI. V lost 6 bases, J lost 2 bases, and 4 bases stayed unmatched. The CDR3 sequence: CASRPDRATDTQYF. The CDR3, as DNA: TGTGCCAGCAGGCCGGACAGGGCCACAGATACGCAGTATTTT.

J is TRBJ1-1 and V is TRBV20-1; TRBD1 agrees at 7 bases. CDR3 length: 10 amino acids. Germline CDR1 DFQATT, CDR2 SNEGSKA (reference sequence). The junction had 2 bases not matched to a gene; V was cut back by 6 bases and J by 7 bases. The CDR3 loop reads CSAWTGEAFF. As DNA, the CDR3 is TGCAGTGCCTGGACAGGTGAAGCTTTCTTT.

Written as DNA, the CDR3 is TGTGCCATCAGTGAGTCGCATCCAGGTGGGGGGCAGTACTTC. Protein: CAISESHPGGGQYF. This chain joins TRBV10-3 and TRBJ2-5; TRBD2 is a possible D gene (6 bases). With 0 bases removed from V and 11 bases from J, the gap between germline ends came to 16 bases. This CDR3 is built from 14 residues. The V gene's germline CDR1 is ENHRY and CDR2 SYGVKD.

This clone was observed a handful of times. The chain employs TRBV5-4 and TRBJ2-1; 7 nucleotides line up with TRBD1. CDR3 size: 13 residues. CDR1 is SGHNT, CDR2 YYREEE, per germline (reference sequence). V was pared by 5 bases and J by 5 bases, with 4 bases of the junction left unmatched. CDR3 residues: CASREQGNNEQFF. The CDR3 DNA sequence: TGTGCCAGCAGGGAACAGGGGAACAATGAGCAGTTCTTC.

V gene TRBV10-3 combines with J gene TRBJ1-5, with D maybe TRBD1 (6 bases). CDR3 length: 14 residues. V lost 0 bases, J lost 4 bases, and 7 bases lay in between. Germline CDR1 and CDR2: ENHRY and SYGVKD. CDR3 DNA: TGTGCCATCAGTGAGTCCAGGGGTAATCAGCCCCAGCATTTT. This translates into CAISESRGNQPQHF.

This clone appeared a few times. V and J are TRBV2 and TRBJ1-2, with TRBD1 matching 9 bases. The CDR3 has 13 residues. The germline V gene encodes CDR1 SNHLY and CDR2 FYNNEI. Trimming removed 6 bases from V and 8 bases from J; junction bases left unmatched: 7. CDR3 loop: CASSKTGTGGYTF. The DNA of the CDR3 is TGTGCCAGCAGCAAGACCGGGACAGGGGGCTACACCTTC.

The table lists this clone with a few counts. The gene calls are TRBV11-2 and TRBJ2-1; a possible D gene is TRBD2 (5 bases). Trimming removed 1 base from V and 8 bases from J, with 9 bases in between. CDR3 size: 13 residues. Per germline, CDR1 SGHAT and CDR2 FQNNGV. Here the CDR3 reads CASSLVGDHEQFF. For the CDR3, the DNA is TGTGCCAGCAGCTTAGTGGGAGACCATGAGCAGTTCTTC.

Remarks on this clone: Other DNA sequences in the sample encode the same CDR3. The CDR3 DNA follows: TGTGCCAGCAGCTCATTAAGGGGAACTGAAGCTTTCTTT. Amino acids: CASSSLRGTEAFF. The rearrangement uses TRBV7-2 and TRBJ1-1; a possible D gene is TRBD1 (5 bases). CDR3 length: 13 residues. The V end was cut by 4 bases, the J end by 5 bases, with 11 bases between. Germline CDR1 is SGHTA and CDR2 is FQGNSA.

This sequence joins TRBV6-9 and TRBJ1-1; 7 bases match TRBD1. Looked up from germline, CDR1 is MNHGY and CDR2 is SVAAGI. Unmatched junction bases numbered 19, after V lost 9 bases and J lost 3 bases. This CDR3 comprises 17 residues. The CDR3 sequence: CASPGTATDTWDTEAFF. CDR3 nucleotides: TGTGCCAGTCCCGGGACAGCCACTGATACCTGGGACACTGAAGCTTTCTTT.

CDR3 DNA sequence: TGTGCCAGCAGCTCTATCGGGGGGGGCACTGAAGCTTTCTTT. It is translated as CASSSIGGGTEAFF. The rearrangement joins TRBV7-2 to TRBJ1-1, with D tentatively TRBD1 (5 bases). Trimming took 4 bases from V and 4 from J, leaving 13 bases between them. Germline assignment: CDR1 SGHTA and CDR2 FQGNSA. This CDR3 is built from 14 residues.

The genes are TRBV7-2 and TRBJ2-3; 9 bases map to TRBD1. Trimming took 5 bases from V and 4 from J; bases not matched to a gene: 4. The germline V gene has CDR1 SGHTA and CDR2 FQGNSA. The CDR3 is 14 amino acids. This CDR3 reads CASSGRQGADTQYF. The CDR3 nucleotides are TGTGCCAGCAGCGGAAGACAGGGGGCAGATACGCAGTATTTT. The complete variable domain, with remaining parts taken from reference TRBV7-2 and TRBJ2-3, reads GAGVSQSPSNKVTEKGKDVELRCDPISGHTALYWYRQSLGQGLEFLIYFQGNSAPDKSGLPSDRFSAERTGGSVSTLTIQRTQQEDSAVYLCASSGRQGADTQYFGPGTRLTVL.

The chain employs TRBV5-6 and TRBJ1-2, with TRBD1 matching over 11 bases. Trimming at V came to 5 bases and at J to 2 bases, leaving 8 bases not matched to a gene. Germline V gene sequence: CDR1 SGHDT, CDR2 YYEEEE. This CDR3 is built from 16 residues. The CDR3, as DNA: TGTGCCAGCAGTCCCGGGACAGGGGGATGGAACTATGGCTACACCTTC. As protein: CASSPGTGGWNYGYTF.

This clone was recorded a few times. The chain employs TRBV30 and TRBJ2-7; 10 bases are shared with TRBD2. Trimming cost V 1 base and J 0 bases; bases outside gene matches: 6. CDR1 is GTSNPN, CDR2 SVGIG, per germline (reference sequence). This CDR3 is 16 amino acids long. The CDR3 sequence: CAWSGAGGFSSYEQYF. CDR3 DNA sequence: TGTGCCTGGAGTGGAGCGGGGGGGTTCAGCTCCTACGAGCAGTACTTC. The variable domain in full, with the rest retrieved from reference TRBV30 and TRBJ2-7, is SQTIHQWPATLVQPVGSPLSLECTVEGTSNPNLYWYRQAAGRGLQLLFYSVGIGQISSEVPQNLSASRPQDRQFILSSKKLLLSDSGFYLCAWSGAGGFSSYEQYFGPGTRLTVT.

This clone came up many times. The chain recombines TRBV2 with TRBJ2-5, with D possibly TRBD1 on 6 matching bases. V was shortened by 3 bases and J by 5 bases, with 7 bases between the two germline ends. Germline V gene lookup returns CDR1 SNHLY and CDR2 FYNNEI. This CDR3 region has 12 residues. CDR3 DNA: TGTGCCAGCAGTGACAGGGGTGAGACCCAGTACTTC. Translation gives CASSDRGETQYF.

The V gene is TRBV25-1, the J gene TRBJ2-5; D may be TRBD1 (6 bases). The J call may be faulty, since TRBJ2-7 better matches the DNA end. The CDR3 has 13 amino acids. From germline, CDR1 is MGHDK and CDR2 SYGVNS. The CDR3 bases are TGTGCCAGCAGTCCAACAGGGTGGGGCGAGCAGTACTTC. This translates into CASSPTGWGEQYF.

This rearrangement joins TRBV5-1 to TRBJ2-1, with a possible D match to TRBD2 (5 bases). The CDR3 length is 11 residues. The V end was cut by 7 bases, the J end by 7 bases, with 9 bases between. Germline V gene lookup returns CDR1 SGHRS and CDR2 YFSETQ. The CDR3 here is CASRVANEQFF. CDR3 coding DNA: TGCGCCAGCCGAGTAGCGAATGAGCAGTTCTTC.

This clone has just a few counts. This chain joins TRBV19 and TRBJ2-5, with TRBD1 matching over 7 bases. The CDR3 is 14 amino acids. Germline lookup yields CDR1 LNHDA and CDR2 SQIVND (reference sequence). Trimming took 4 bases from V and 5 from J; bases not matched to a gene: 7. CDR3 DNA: TGTGCCAGTAGTACTGGGACAGTGGGTGAGACCCAGTACTTC. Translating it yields CASSTGTVGETQYF.

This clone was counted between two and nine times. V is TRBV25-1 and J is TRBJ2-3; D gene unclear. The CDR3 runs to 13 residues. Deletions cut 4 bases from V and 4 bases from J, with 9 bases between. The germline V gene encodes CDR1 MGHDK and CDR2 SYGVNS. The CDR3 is CASSGMSADTQYF. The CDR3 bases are TGTGCCAGCAGTGGGATGAGCGCAGATACGCAGTATTTT.

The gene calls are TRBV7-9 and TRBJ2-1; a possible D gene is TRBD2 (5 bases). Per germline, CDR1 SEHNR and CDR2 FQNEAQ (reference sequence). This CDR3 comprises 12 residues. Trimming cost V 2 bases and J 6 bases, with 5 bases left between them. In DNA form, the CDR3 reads TGTGCCAGCAGCTTACTAGCCAATGAGCAGTTCTTC. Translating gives CASSLLANEQFF.

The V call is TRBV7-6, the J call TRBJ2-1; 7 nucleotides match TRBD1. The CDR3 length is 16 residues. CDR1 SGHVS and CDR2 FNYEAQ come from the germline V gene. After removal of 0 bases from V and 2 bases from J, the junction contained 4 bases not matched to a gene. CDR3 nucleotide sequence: TGTGCCAGCAGCTTAGCGCCGACAGGGACCTACAATGAGCAGTTCTTC. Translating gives CASSLAPTGTYNEQFF.

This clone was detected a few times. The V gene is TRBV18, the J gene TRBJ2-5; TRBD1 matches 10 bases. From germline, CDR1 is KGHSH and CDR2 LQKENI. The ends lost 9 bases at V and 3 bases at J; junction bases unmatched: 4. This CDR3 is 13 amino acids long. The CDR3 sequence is CASGTGAEETQYF. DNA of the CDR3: TGTGCCAGTGGGACAGGGGCAGAAGAGACCCAGTACTTC.

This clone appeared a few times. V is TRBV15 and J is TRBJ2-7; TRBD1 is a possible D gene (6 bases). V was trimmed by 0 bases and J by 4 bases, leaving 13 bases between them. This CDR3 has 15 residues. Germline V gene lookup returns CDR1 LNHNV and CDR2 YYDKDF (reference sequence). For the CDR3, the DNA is TGTGCCACCAGCAGAGATCCAGACAGGAGATACGAGCAGTACTTC. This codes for CATSRDPDRRYEQYF.

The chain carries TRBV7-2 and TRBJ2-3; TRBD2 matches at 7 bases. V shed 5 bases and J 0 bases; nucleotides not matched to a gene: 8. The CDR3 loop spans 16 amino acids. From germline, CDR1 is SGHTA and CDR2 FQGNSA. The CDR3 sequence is CASSKSLAASTDTQYF. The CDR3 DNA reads TGTGCCAGCAGCAAATCCCTAGCGGCTAGCACAGATACGCAGTATTTT.

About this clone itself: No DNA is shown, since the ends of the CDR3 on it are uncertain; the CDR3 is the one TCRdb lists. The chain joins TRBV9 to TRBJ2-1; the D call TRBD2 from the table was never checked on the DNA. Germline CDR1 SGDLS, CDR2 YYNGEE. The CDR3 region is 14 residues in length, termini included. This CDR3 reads CASSVGGGANSRFF.

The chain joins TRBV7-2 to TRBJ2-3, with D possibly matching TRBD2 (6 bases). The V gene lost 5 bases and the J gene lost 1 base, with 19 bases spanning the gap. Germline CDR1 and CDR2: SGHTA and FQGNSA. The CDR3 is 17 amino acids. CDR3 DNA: TGTGCCAGCAGCCCAACCCTAGTCGGGGGAGGCACAGATACGCAGTATTTT. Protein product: CASSPTLVGGGTDTQYF.

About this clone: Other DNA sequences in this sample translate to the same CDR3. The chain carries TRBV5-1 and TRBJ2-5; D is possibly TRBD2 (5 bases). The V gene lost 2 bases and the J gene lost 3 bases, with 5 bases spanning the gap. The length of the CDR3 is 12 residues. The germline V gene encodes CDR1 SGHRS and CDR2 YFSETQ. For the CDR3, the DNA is TGCGCCAGCAGCTTAGCGGAAGAGACCCAGTACTTC. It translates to CASSLAEETQYF.

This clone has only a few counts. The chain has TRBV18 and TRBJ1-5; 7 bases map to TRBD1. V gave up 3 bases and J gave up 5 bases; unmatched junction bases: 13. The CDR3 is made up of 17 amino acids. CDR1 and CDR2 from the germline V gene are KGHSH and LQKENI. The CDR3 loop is CASSPTMARGEDQPQHF. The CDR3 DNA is TGTGCCAGCTCACCGACTATGGCCAGGGGGGAGGATCAGCCCCAGCATTTT.